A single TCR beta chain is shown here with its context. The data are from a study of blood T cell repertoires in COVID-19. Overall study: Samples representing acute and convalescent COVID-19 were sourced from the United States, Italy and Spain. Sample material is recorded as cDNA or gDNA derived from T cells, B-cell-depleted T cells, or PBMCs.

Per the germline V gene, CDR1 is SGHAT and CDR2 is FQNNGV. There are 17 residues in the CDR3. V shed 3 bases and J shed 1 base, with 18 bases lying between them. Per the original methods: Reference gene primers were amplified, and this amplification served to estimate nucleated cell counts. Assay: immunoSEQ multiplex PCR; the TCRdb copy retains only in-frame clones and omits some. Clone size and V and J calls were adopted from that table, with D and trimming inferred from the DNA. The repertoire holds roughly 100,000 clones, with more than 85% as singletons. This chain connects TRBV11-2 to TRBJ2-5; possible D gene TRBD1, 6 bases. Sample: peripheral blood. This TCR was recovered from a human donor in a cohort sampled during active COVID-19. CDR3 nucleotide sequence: TGTGCCAGCAGCTTGGGAATAGGACAGTGGACCCAAGAGACCCAGTACTTC. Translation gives CASSLGIGQWTQETQYF.